This T cell receptor (beta chain) was recovered during a study of cytomegalovirus exposure and HLA in healthy donors (dated by TCRdb to the late 2010s). Concerning the study at large: According to an earlier analysis of 550 to 750 of the donors, about 179 million T cells yielded 95 million to 140 million unique TCR beta sequences and 250 to 350 Gb of sequence data. Among the approximately 400 genotyped donors, approximately 77% belonged to the genetic ancestry cluster associated with self-reported Caucasian donors. Donor age, sex, ethnicity and CMV serostatus were compiled together with the repertoire data. Typing coverage varied by locus: roughly 620-640 donors for A, B, C, DRB1 and DQB1; approximately 500 for DQA1; 606 for DPA1; about 450 for DPB1. A later genetic analysis took genome-wide SNP genotypes for about 65% of the 666 donors and used that subset as a discovery cohort. In a later analysis, previously published TCR beta repertoires from 666 donors were re-analyzed and high-resolution HLA genotyping was added so that TCR occurrence patterns could be studied. The later analysis used no new phenotypic data to find candidate immune exposures, relying instead on TCR beta sequences and their occurrence across donors. Approximately 310 gigabases of sequencing data and roughly 90 million unique TCR sequences were included in an early release covering roughly 600 HLA-typed donors. Because of strong linkage in the cohort, roughly five DR-DQ haplotypes were treated as single units for association and clustering. HLA typing covered class I and class II loci at four-digit resolution. The study combined high-throughput TCR immunosequencing, statistical association of individual TCRs with disease status, and machine learning to predict cytomegalovirus infection status. Among 300 to 500 genotyped donors of the cohort, an average of approximately 220,000 unique TCR beta nucleotide sequences was sequenced per donor, of which about 18% were non-productive. In addition to the first cohort of 666 subjects, a separate validation cohort of 120 different subjects was used. The study used immunosequencing to profile the T cell repertoires of several hundred subjects and linked those repertoires to cytomegalovirus serostatus. The study aimed to test whether cataloging public T cell receptors could reveal signatures of past pathogen exposure. Every discovery cohort repertoire had been produced on one sequencing platform. In an earlier analysis of 587 of the donors, high-throughput TCR beta sequencing was used to judge whether each TCR beta V gene segment behaved as functional or pseudogenic.

Study-wide findings and limitations: V-gene and J-gene trimming of TCR beta chains was associated with a missense DCLRE1C variant in a later genetic analysis, and the association was replicated in an independent cohort. In a later analysis, most CMV-associated TCR beta chains were found to appear HLA-restricted, with HLA associations seemingly driven largely by CMV exposure. CMV serostatus was the only immune exposure information available for the cohort. In an earlier analysis of approximately 590 of the donors, most TCR beta V segments appeared in productive rearrangements about 87% or about 30% of the time, broadly matching IMGT annotations. A later genetic analysis reported fewer N-insertions in productive TCRs among donors in an Asian-associated ancestry cluster than the roughly 700-donor mean. In a later analysis, around 17,000 TCR beta sequences were associated with specific HLA alleles at a false discovery rate of 0.05. The authors suggested that the approach could potentially be extended to other disease states and immunological phenotypes. Cytomegalovirus status was reported to be diagnosed by the classifier with high specificity and sensitivity in both the original and validation cohorts. According to a later analysis, TCR association rates differed among HLA loci, with DRB1 alleles showing the most associated TCRs and HLA-C alleles showing the fewest. In this cohort, only TCR beta chains were sequenced, and detectable features were limited by the absence of alpha or paired-chain data. The 87-base-pair reads could not distinguish some IMGT-functional V segments, including TRBV6-2 and TRBV6-3, so those segments were excluded. A group of highly shared sequence variants was considered likely to be a technical artifact of the sequencing pipeline. A later analysis found that HLA-associated TCR beta chains were more clonally expanded and had lower generation probabilities than equally common non-associated chains. Because counts were too low, about 15 rarely observed V segments, including chromosome 9 orphons, were left out of the earlier analysis of 500 to 750 of the donors. Sequencing depth was assumed to be roughly uniform across donors in the presence/absence analyses, though that assumption may not hold. In a later analysis, several top co-occurrence clusters were reported to appear linked to parvovirus B19, influenza, CMV and Epstein-Barr virus. Strong co-occurrence of HLA alleles, especially DR and DQ, made assigning TCR associations to individual alleles difficult. Across donors, most TCR sequences were observed very rarely, whereas some public TCRs were present in many individuals. A further reported finding was that TCR beta sequences accurately predicted the HLA-A and HLA-B alleles for most subjects in the first cohort. A total of around 150 TCR beta chains were listed by the study as associated with cytomegalovirus. Because HLA typing was missing for some donors at each locus, association tests included only the typed subset. Correlated functional status among segregating V segments might reflect linkage disequilibrium, but an unknown experimental factor could not be ruled out. In vitro tests confirmed that a few of the cytomegalovirus-associated TCR beta chains recognize cytomegalovirus antigens.

After removal of 6 bases from V and 2 bases from J, the junction retains 4 bases not matched to a gene. The CDR3, from cysteine to phenylalanine, totals 13 residues. Only the CDR3 region is kept as DNA, spanning 39 bases read in frame from base 1. From the germline V gene, CDR1 is MNHEY and CDR2 is SVGAGI. The cohort was made up of 500 to 850 healthy bone marrow donors. At the time of sampling, every cohort member was nominally healthy, though immune exposures that went unrecorded were likely present. The donor tested CMV seronegative and was one of the 352 seronegative cohort members. A peripheral blood sample was collected from each donor, and TCR beta sequencing was performed on peripheral blood mononuclear cells. Genomic DNA extraction from the blood cell samples was performed with the Qiagen DNeasy Blood Extraction Kit. Receptor amplification or capture employed the immunoSEQ multiplex PCR assay. For the multiplex PCR, a mixture combining 60 forward primers for TCR Vbeta segments and 13 reverse primers for TCR Jbeta segments was used. A multiplex PCR assay on genomic DNA amplified the CDR3 region of rearranged TCR beta genes. On the Illumina HiSeq System, the amplified TCR beta libraries were sequenced as 87-base-pair reads. The authors' pipeline ran thus. A later analysis counted approximately 76 million unique TCR beta chains across the approximately 700 repertoires, and around 9.9 million of these chains were shared by at least two donors. Raw reads were error-corrected and collapsed into unique sequences by a nearest-neighbor algorithm in which closely related sequences were merged to remove PCR and sequencing errors. To assign V, D and J gene segments, CDR3 sequences were aligned to IMGT reference sequences. For a sequence to be retained, a match of at least six nucleotides was required to both a V gene segment and a J gene segment. Rearrangements were called productive when the CDR3 lacked stop codons and stayed in frame with V and J; all others were non-productive. Following IMGT convention, CDR3 was defined as the stretch from the second conserved V-encoded cysteine to the conserved J-encoded phenylalanine. Sequences without an unambiguous match to a single V gene segment were excluded from the earlier analysis of several hundred of the donors. An earlier analysis of 587 of the donors classified V segments as functional when productive rearrangements were above 56.7% and as segregating when the standard deviation between donors was above 5%. A statistical classification framework was developed to diagnose cytomegalovirus status using the catalog of TCR beta chain sequences. A later analysis assigned V and J genes by comparing TCR nucleotide sequences with IMGT/GENE-DB human TR gene sequences. The TCRdist pipeline was used in a later analysis to assign CDR3 sequences and most-parsimonious VDJ recombination scenarios. A later analysis defined each TCR beta chain by its CDR3 amino acid sequence plus V-gene family, and excluded reads lacking a unique V-gene family. In a later analysis, 500 to 700 highly shared, low-generation-probability nucleotide sequences were removed to address suspected cross-contamination and a sequencing artifact. In a later analysis, a clonal expansion index was calculated for each public chain from normalized within-repertoire ranks of inferred template counts. In a later analysis, generation probabilities were computed with a VDJ recombination model fitted to out-of-frame rearrangements, and the resulting probabilities were checked against IGoR. Hypergeometric tests were used in a later analysis to score TCR-TCR, TCR-HLA and TCR-CMV co-occurrence, with a repertoire-size bias correction applied to the TCR pairs. In a later analysis, false discovery rates were estimated by permuting HLA or CMV assignments 20 times. A later analysis grouped co-occurring TCRs with DBSCAN, adding TCRdist sequence similarity when clustering within HLA-allele-positive subsets. Co-occurrence clustering excluded repertoires with fewer than 30,000 or more than 120,000 public chains, plus five with anomalous nucleotide sharing. Held by TCRdb, this immuneACCESS table contains in-frame sequences only and omits some clones. Under half of the omission traces to an unresolved V gene where checked; the cause of the rest is unknown. Clonal size and the V and J genes are those of that table, whereas D and trimming came from the DNA. This sample holds some 110,000 clones; around 72% were observed only once. The ten most abundant clones make up 2% to 2.5% of the sample.

As for this clone: Its target antigen remains unknown. There are no base qualities to consult, and no much larger clone falls within one base.

Sequenced input: PBMCs. Rearrangement joined TRBV6-5 to TRBJ2-7, and 7 junction bases match TRBD2. The receptor was isolated from a man aged 25 to 40 in good health and CMV-seronegative. The CDR3: CASRASGTYEQYF. The DNA is TGTGCCAGCAGGGCCAGCGGGACCTACGAGCAGTACTTC.